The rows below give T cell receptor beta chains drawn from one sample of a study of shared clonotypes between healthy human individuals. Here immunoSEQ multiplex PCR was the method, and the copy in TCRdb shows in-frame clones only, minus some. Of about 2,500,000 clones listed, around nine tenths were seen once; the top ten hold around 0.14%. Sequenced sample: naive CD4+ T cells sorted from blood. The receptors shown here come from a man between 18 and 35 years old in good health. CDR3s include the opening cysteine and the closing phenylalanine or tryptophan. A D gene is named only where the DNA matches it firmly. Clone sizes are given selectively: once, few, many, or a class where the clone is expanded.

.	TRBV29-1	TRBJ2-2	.	TGCAGCGTCTCCGGGGCCGGGGAGCTGTTTTTT	CSVSGAGELFF
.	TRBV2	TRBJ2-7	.	TGTGCCACCAGTCCCCCGACAAAGACCTACGAGCAGTACTTC	CATSPPTKTYEQYF
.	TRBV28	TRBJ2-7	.	TGTGCCAGCATCCAAATCGGCACAGCCTACGAGCAGTACTTC	CASIQIGTAYEQYF
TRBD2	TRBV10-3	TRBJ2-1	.	TGTGCCACTGCTAGCGGGAGTATCAATGAGCAGTTCTTC	CATASGSINEQFF
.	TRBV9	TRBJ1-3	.	TGTGCCAGCAGCCAAACGGGACAACAAATTCCCATATATTTT	CASSQTGQQIPIYF
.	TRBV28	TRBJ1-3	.	TGTGCCAGCAGTTTGCGATCCGACTCTGGAAACACCATATATTTT	CASSLRSDSGNTIYF
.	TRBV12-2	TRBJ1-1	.	TGTGCAAGTCGCTTAGCTGGGGGGGTGAACACTGAAGCTTTCTTT	CASRLAGGVNTEAFF
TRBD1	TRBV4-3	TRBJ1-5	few	TGCGCCAGCAGCCAAGAAGGGGGCCAGCCCCAGCATTTT	CASSQEGGQPQHF
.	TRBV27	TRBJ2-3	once	TGTGCCACAAGGATATTAACGGTTTCAGATACGCAGTATTTT	CATRILTVSDTQYF
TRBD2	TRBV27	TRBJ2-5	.	TGTGCCAGCAGTCAAAGCGGGAGGGCCCTCGAGACCCAGTACTTC	CASSQSGRALETQYF
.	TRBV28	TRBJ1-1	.	TGTGCCAGCAGCCCCGGAGGCCCCAACACTGAAGCTTTCTTT	CASSPGGPNTEAFF
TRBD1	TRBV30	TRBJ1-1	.	TGTGCCTGGGGACAGGGGGGGACTGAAGCTTTCTTT	CAWGQGGTEAFF
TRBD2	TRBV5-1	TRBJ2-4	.	TGCGCCAGCAGCTTGGGGTCTAGCGGGGGGCCCTTGGCCAAAAACATTCAGTACTTC	CASSLGSSGGPLAKNIQYF
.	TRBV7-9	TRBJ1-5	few	TGTGCCAGCAGCTTCCAGGATAGCAATCAGCCCCAGCATTTT	CASSFQDSNQPQHF
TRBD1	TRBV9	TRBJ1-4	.	TGTGCCAGCAGCTCACAGGGGGCACTTAATGAAAAACTGTTTTTT	CASSSQGALNEKLFF
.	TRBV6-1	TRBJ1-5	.	TGTGCCAGCAGTGAAGCGCTTCGGGGAATTTGGCAGGGAAGTCAGCCCCAGCATTTT	CASSEALRGIWQGSQPQHF
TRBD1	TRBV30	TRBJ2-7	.	TGTGCCTGGAGTCCTGGACAGGGCTGGAACGAGCAGTACTTC	CAWSPGQGWNEQYF
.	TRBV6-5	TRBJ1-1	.	TGTGCCAGCAGTCAACCCGGAGGGAACACTGAAGCTTTCTTT	CASSQPGGNTEAFF